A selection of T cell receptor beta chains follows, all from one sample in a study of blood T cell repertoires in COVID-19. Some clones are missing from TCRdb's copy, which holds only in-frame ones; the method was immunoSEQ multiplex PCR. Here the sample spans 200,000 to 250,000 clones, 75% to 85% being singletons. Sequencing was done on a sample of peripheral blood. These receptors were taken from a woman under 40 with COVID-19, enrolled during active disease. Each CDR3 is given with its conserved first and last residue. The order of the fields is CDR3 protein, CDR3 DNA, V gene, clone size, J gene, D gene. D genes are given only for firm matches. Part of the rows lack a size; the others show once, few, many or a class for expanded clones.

CDR3aa: CASSQGEVYGYTF; CDR3nt: TGTGCCAGCAGCCAAGGAGAGGTCTATGGCTACACCTTC; v_gene: TRBV3-1/TRBV3-2; abundance: -; j_gene: TRBJ1-2; d_gene: -
CDR3aa: CASSLAGGPVDTQYF; CDR3nt: TGTGCCAGCAGCTTGGCGGGAGGGCCGGTAGATACGCAGTATTTT; v_gene: TRBV5-4; abundance: once; j_gene: TRBJ2-3; d_gene: TRBD2
CDR3aa: CASSLPGQGLGYTF; CDR3nt: TGCGCCAGCAGCTTACCGGGACAGGGGCTTGGCTACACCTTC; v_gene: TRBV5-1; abundance: -; j_gene: TRBJ1-2; d_gene: TRBD1
CDR3aa: CASSDPGGPGNTIYF; CDR3nt: TGTGCCAGCAGTGATCCGGGGGGACCTGGAAACACCATATATTTT; v_gene: TRBV25-1; abundance: -; j_gene: TRBJ1-3; d_gene: -
CDR3aa: CASSLELAGYNEQFF; CDR3nt: TGTGCCAGCAGCTTAGAACTAGCGGGATACAATGAGCAGTTCTTC; v_gene: TRBV7-3; abundance: -; j_gene: TRBJ2-1; d_gene: TRBD2
CDR3aa: CSVEETGYNEQFF; CDR3nt: TGCAGCGTTGAGGAGACAGGGTACAATGAGCAGTTCTTC; v_gene: TRBV29-1; abundance: once; j_gene: TRBJ2-1; d_gene: TRBD1
CDR3aa: CSVRLAGGPGEQFF; CDR3nt: TGCAGCGTACGGCTAGCGGGGGGGCCGGGTGAGCAGTTCTTC; v_gene: TRBV29-1; abundance: -; j_gene: TRBJ2-1; d_gene: TRBD2
CDR3aa: CASSRYEYGYTF; CDR3nt: TGTGCCAGTAGTCGCTACGAGTATGGCTACACCTTC; v_gene: TRBV19; abundance: -; j_gene: TRBJ1-2; d_gene: -
CDR3aa: CASSFGLAGGNEQFF; CDR3nt: TGCGCCAGCAGCTTCGGACTAGCGGGCGGGAATGAGCAGTTCTTC; v_gene: TRBV5-1; abundance: -; j_gene: TRBJ2-1; d_gene: TRBD2
CDR3aa: CASSFSLPGELFF; CDR3nt: TGTGCCAGCTCGTTTAGCCTGCCCGGGGAGCTGTTTTTT; v_gene: TRBV9; abundance: -; j_gene: TRBJ2-2; d_gene: -
CDR3aa: CASSQMELKRTQYF; CDR3nt: TGTGCCAGCAGCCAGATGGAGCTTAAGCGGACCCAGTACTTC; v_gene: TRBV7-9; abundance: -; j_gene: TRBJ2-5; d_gene: -
CDR3aa: CASSPWASGSQETQYF; CDR3nt: TGTGCCAGCTCACCATGGGCTAGCGGGAGCCAAGAGACCCAGTACTTC; v_gene: TRBV18; abundance: few; j_gene: TRBJ2-5; d_gene: TRBD2
CDR3aa: CASSTLAASTDTQYF; CDR3nt: TGTGCCAGCAGTACACTAGCGGCTAGCACAGATACGCAGTATTTT; v_gene: TRBV3-1/TRBV3-2; abundance: -; j_gene: TRBJ2-3; d_gene: TRBD2
CDR3aa: CASSPGTVNSNQPQHF; CDR3nt: TGTGCCAGCAGCCCAGGGACAGTAAATAGCAATCAGCCCCAGCATTTT; v_gene: TRBV11-2; abundance: -; j_gene: TRBJ1-5; d_gene: TRBD1
CDR3aa: CASSEPGQGAESGNTIYF; CDR3nt: TGTGCCAGCAGCGAACCGGGACAGGGGGCTGAATCTGGAAACACCATATATTTT; v_gene: TRBV9; abundance: -; j_gene: TRBJ1-3; d_gene: TRBD1
CDR3aa: CASSDSPGQGWHEQFF; CDR3nt: TGTGCCAGCAGTGACTCCCCGGGACAGGGTTGGCATGAGCAGTTCTTC; v_gene: TRBV9; abundance: -; j_gene: TRBJ2-1; d_gene: TRBD1
CDR3aa: CASSSSRGTNTEAFF; CDR3nt: TGTGCCAGCAGCAGTAGCAGGGGGACGAACACTGAAGCTTTCTTT; v_gene: TRBV7-6; abundance: -; j_gene: TRBJ1-1; d_gene: TRBD1
CDR3aa: CASSITGSSYNEQFF; CDR3nt: TGTGCCAGTAGTATAACCGGGAGCTCCTACAATGAGCAGTTCTTC; v_gene: TRBV19; abundance: -; j_gene: TRBJ2-1; d_gene: -
CDR3aa: CASSVGGSEYGYTF; CDR3nt: TGTGCCAGCAGCGTAGGGGGCAGTGAGTATGGCTACACCTTC; v_gene: TRBV9; abundance: -; j_gene: TRBJ1-2; d_gene: -
CDR3aa: CASSEDRDRDYEQYF; CDR3nt: TGTGCCAGCAGTGAAGACCGGGACAGGGACTACGAGCAGTACTTC; v_gene: TRBV28; abundance: -; j_gene: TRBJ2-7; d_gene: TRBD1
CDR3aa: CASSLTGTGNGYTF; CDR3nt: TGTGCCAGCAGTCTGACCGGGACAGGAAATGGCTACACCTTC; v_gene: TRBV27; abundance: -; j_gene: TRBJ1-2; d_gene: TRBD1
CDR3aa: CASRLTGTSGPQETQYF; CDR3nt: TGTGCCAGCAGGCTAACCGGGACTAGCGGTCCACAAGAGACCCAGTACTTC; v_gene: TRBV7-9; abundance: once; j_gene: TRBJ2-5; d_gene: TRBD2
CDR3aa: CASSLETRGTTSATNEKLFF; CDR3nt: TGTGCCAGCAGCTTAGAGACCAGGGGCACCACTTCGGCAACTAATGAAAAACTGTTTTTT; v_gene: TRBV11-3; abundance: -; j_gene: TRBJ1-4; d_gene: -
CDR3aa: CASSEEASGTGEQFF; CDR3nt: TGTGCCAGCAGTGAAGAGGCTAGCGGGACGGGTGAGCAGTTCTTC; v_gene: TRBV2; abundance: -; j_gene: TRBJ2-1; d_gene: TRBD2
CDR3aa: CASSMNGGRETQYF; CDR3nt: TGTGCCAGCAGTATGAACGGGGGGCGCGAGACCCAGTACTTC; v_gene: TRBV6-5; abundance: once; j_gene: TRBJ2-5; d_gene: -
CDR3aa: CASSGQGAREQYF; CDR3nt: TGTGCCAGCAGCGGACAGGGGGCGCGCGAGCAGTACTTC; v_gene: TRBV13; abundance: -; j_gene: TRBJ2-7; d_gene: TRBD1
CDR3aa: CASSLRTSGVSVDTQYF; CDR3nt: TGTGCCAGCAGCTTACGGACTAGCGGGGTCTCTGTAGATACGCAGTATTTT; v_gene: TRBV5-6; abundance: -; j_gene: TRBJ2-3; d_gene: TRBD2
CDR3aa: CATARTGAEAFF; CDR3nt: TGTGCCACCGCACGAACAGGGGCTGAAGCTTTCTTT; v_gene: TRBV19; abundance: -; j_gene: TRBJ1-1; d_gene: TRBD1
CDR3aa: CASSQDQRKEETQYF; CDR3nt: TGCGCCAGCAGCCAAGATCAGCGAAAGGAAGAGACCCAGTACTTC; v_gene: TRBV4-1; abundance: -; j_gene: TRBJ2-5; d_gene: -
CDR3aa: CASSPNQGRDTQYF; CDR3nt: TGTGCCAGCAGCCCCAATCAGGGAAGAGATACGCAGTATTTT; v_gene: TRBV7-3; abundance: -; j_gene: TRBJ2-3; d_gene: -
CDR3aa: CASSVFSYTEAFF; CDR3nt: TGTGCCAGCAGCGTATTCAGTTACACTGAAGCTTTCTTT; v_gene: TRBV9; abundance: -; j_gene: TRBJ1-1; d_gene: -
CDR3aa: CASSLKWDRIAGDEQFF; CDR3nt: TGTGCCAGCAGCTTAAAGTGGGATAGAATTGCGGGCGATGAGCAGTTCTTC; v_gene: TRBV11-2; abundance: few; j_gene: TRBJ2-1; d_gene: -
CDR3aa: CASSQQITDTQYF; CDR3nt: TGCGCCAGCAGCCAACAAATTACAGATACGCAGTATTTT; v_gene: TRBV4-3; abundance: once; j_gene: TRBJ2-3; d_gene: -
CDR3aa: CASSLEAAGVQETQYF; CDR3nt: TGCGCCAGCAGCTTGGAAGCAGCGGGGGTGCAAGAGACCCAGTACTTC; v_gene: TRBV5-1; abundance: -; j_gene: TRBJ2-5; d_gene: TRBD2
CDR3aa: CASMAVFGTDTQYF; CDR3nt: TGTGCCAGCATGGCGGTTTTCGGCACAGATACGCAGTATTTT; v_gene: TRBV6-5; abundance: -; j_gene: TRBJ2-3; d_gene: -
CDR3aa: CASSLALRGTGELFF; CDR3nt: TGTGCCAGCAGCTTAGCCCTTAGGGGCACCGGGGAGCTGTTTTTT; v_gene: TRBV7-3; abundance: -; j_gene: TRBJ2-2; d_gene: -
CDR3aa: CASSLGQSGTYEQYF; CDR3nt: TGTGCCAGCAGCTTAGGACAGAGCGGGACCTACGAGCAGTACTTC; v_gene: TRBV7-9; abundance: few; j_gene: TRBJ2-7; d_gene: TRBD2
CDR3aa: CASSLSLLEQGLNEKLFF; CDR3nt: TGTGCCAGCAGCTTATCCCTCCTGGAACAGGGGCTTAATGAAAAACTGTTTTTT; v_gene: TRBV11-3; abundance: -; j_gene: TRBJ1-4; d_gene: TRBD1
CDR3aa: CSVLKGERGTDTQYF; CDR3nt: TGCAGCGTCTTAAAGGGGGAAAGGGGCACAGATACGCAGTATTTT; v_gene: TRBV29-1; abundance: -; j_gene: TRBJ2-3; d_gene: -
CDR3aa: CASSLTLAGVETQYF; CDR3nt: TGTGCCAGCAGCTTAACTCTAGCGGGAGTAGAGACCCAGTACTTC; v_gene: TRBV7-3; abundance: once; j_gene: TRBJ2-5; d_gene: TRBD2
CDR3aa: CASSAHQETQYF; CDR3nt: TGTGCCAGCAGCGCGCACCAAGAGACCCAGTACTTC; v_gene: TRBV5-4; abundance: few; j_gene: TRBJ2-5; d_gene: -
CDR3aa: CATSARTGSNQPQHF; CDR3nt: TGTGCCACCAGCGCCCGAACGGGAAGCAATCAGCCCCAGCATTTT; v_gene: TRBV15; abundance: few; j_gene: TRBJ1-5; d_gene: -
CDR3aa: CASSQRSTGFFYEQYF; CDR3nt: TGTGCCAGCAGCCAAAGGTCCACAGGGTTTTTCTACGAGCAGTACTTC; v_gene: TRBV3-1/TRBV3-2; abundance: -; j_gene: TRBJ2-7; d_gene: -
CDR3aa: CASLLDRGSSSYNSPLHF; CDR3nt: TGCGCCAGCTTATTGGACAGGGGGTCCAGCTCCTATAATTCACCCCTCCACTTT; v_gene: TRBV10-2; abundance: -; j_gene: TRBJ1-6; d_gene: TRBD1
CDR3aa: CASSGGRSYNEQFF; CDR3nt: TGTGCCAGCAGCGGGGGCCGCTCCTACAATGAGCAGTTCTTC; v_gene: TRBV7-9; abundance: -; j_gene: TRBJ2-1; d_gene: -
CDR3aa: CASSRGTEAFF; CDR3nt: TGTGCCAGCAGCCGGGGGACTGAAGCTTTCTTT; v_gene: TRBV12-3/TRBV12-4; abundance: -; j_gene: TRBJ1-1; d_gene: -